This T cell receptor beta chain appears in the sequencing data of a study of T-cell memory formation after mild COVID-19. Study in general: Largely, TCR clusters stayed within a single donor. The study's findings and limits: Second-wave clones that peaked on day 37 lacked confirmed SARS-CoV-2 specificity.

Remarks on this clonotype: What it binds is unknown.

5'RACE with constant-segment primers yielded barcoded, UMI-tagged TCR alpha and TCR beta cDNA libraries. TCRdb called the 5' RACE reads again in MiXCR, with one record for every CDR3 protein. The repertoire includes under 150,000 distinct CDR3 sequences, approximately 16% of them detected once, and roughly 14% sits in the top ten. The V end lost 0 bases, the J end lost 2 bases, and 8 bases lay between the germline ends. The length of the CDR3 is 14 residues. Germline CDR1 and CDR2: SGDLS and YYNGEE. Sequences were obtained from PBMCs or a T cell subset sorted from them (not recorded which). The chain couples TRBV9 to TRBJ1-1; D unresolved. This clonotype originated in an adult woman who had mild COVID-19 (a few samples of this study predate the infection). Cell type and time point are not known. CDR3 nucleotides: TGTGCCAGCAGCGTAGATCTGGGAAACACTGAAGCTTTCTTT. As protein: CASSVDLGNTEAFF. Drawing the rest from reference TRBV9 and TRBJ1-1, the complete variable domain is DSGVTQTPKHLITATGQRVTLRCSPRSGDLSVYWYQQSLDQGLQFLIQYYNGEERAKGNILERFSAQQFPDLHSELNLSSLELGDSALYFCASSVDLGNTEAFFGQGTRLTVV.